This entry features one TCR beta chain sequence. The data belong to a study of blood T cell repertoires in COVID-19. Using immunoSEQ multiplex PCR, the repertoire was profiled, and TCRdb retains in-frame clones only, with some absent. The sample has 400,000 to 500,000 clones; more than 70% are singletons. This clonotype was sampled from a woman between 18 and 29 years old who had been exposed to COVID-19. Sequencing was performed on PBMCs or T cells enriched from blood (not recorded which).

CDR3 coding DNA: TGTGCCAGCCTACTCACTCGGACAGAGCTAAACGGCTATGGCTACACCTTC. The encoded protein is CASLLTRTELNGYGYTF. The V call is TRBV7-2, the J call TRBJ1-2; a possible D gene is TRBD1 (6 bases). Looked up from germline, CDR1 is SGHTA and CDR2 is FQGNSA. V dropped 8 bases and J dropped 4 bases, with 26 bases sitting between them. This CDR3 spans 17 amino acids.